These 25 T cell receptor beta chains were all obtained from the same sample, sequenced in a study of metastatic and nonmetastatic thyroid tumors. TCRdb re-clonotyped the PCR reads via MiXCR. The data hold over 25,000 clones, with roughly 15% observed a single time. Every patient was untreated before thyroid surgery. Source material: blood. Receptors originate from a female donor with papillary thyroid cancer or a benign thyroid nodule (not recorded which). Some clones in this sample may be carry-over from other donors' samples.

This clone was seen many times. The chain recombines TRBV7-8 with TRBJ2-3; the match to TRBD2 covers 9 bases. There are 16 residues in the CDR3. Germline V gene sequence: CDR1 SGHVS, CDR2 FQNEAQ. V lost 1 base and J lost 6; bases outside the gene matches: 8. CDR3 in amino acids: CASSLGGSGGPDTQYF. DNA of the CDR3: TGTGCCAGCAGCTTAGGTGGTAGCGGGGGCCCTGATACGCAGTATTTT.

This clone was recorded at least ten times. This chain links TRBV5-1 with TRBJ1-3, with 7 bases aligning to TRBD1. The trim removed 1 base at V and 0 bases at J, leaving 7 bases unmatched. Germline V gene lookup returns CDR1 SGHRS and CDR2 YFSETQ. CDR3 length equals 17 residues. As DNA, the CDR3 is TGCGCCAGCAGCTTGCCCGGGGACAGAGGCTCTGGAAACACCATATATTTT. Translated, it gives CASSLPGDRGSGNTIYF. The whole variable domain, filled in from reference TRBV5-1 and TRBJ1-3, reads KAGVTQTPRYLIKTRGQQVTLSCSPISGHRSVSWYQQTPGQGLQFLFEYFSETQRNKGNFPGRFSGRQFSNSRSEMNVSTLELGDSALYLCASSLPGDRGSGNTIYFGEGSWLTVV.

This clone was counted ten times or more. The chain is built from TRBV19 and TRBJ1-5; 9 bases line up with TRBD1. V gave up 9 bases and J gave up 5 bases; unmatched junction bases: 8. This CDR3 has 14 amino acids. Germline V gives CDR1 LNHDA, CDR2 SQIVND (reference sequence). The CDR3 bases are TGTGCCAGCCACAGGGGGCATAGGGATCAGCCCCAGCATTTT. Protein sequence: CASHRGHRDQPQHF.

The chain has TRBV28 and TRBJ1-2; TRBD1 matches 11 bases. The V gene's germline CDR1 is MDHEN and CDR2 SYDVKM. The V gene end was trimmed by 1 base and the J gene end by 7 bases; junction bases not matched to a gene: 8. CDR3 length equals 16 residues. The CDR3 is CASSLSGGQGAGGYTF. The DNA for the CDR3 is TGTGCCAGCAGTTTATCCGGCGGACAGGGGGCGGGTGGCTACACCTTC.

This clone has ten or more counts. V is TRBV11-2 and J is TRBJ2-3; TRBD2 matches 7 bases. The CDR3 is 16 amino acids. CDR1 SGHAT and CDR2 FQNNGV come from the germline V gene. V lost 1 base, J lost 1 base, and 5 bases stayed unmatched. In DNA form, the CDR3 reads TGTGCCAGCAGCTTAGGCCGGGGAGGGGGCACAGATACGCAGTATTTT. Protein product: CASSLGRGGGTDTQYF. The whole variable domain, remainder taken from reference TRBV11-2 and TRBJ2-3, is EAGVAQSPRYKIIEKRQSVAFWCNPISGHATLYWYQQILGQGPKLLIQFQNNGVVDDSQLPKDRFSAERLKGVDSTLKIQPAKLEDSAVYLCASSLGRGGGTDTQYFGPGTRLTVL.

As regards this clone: A read error may account for a junction end that differs from germline. V gene TRBV30 combines with J gene TRBJ1-3; D remains ambiguous. Germline V gene lookup returns CDR1 GTSNPN and CDR2 SVGIG (reference sequence). The CDR3 covers 13 residues. The CDR3: CASQCNSGNTVYF. The CDR3 region has the DNA TGTGCCAGCCAGTGCAACTCTGGAAACACCGTATATTTT.

This clone was seen repeatedly, ten times or more. A single base separates this from a much larger clone, so it may be a read error. The rearrangement joins TRBV27 to TRBJ2-7, with TRBD2 as a possible D gene (6 bases). CDR3 length: 11 residues. Per germline, CDR1 MNHEY and CDR2 SMNVEV (reference sequence). V was clipped by 4 bases and J by 9 bases, with 10 bases between them. CDR3 protein: CASSSEGRQYF. In DNA form, the CDR3 reads TGTGCCAGCAGTTCGGAGGGTCGGCAGTACTTC.

This clone has ten or more counts. V usage is TRBV30 and J usage is TRBJ2-7; D possibly corresponds to TRBD1 (5 bases). The ends were cut back, 5 bases at V and 6 bases at J, with 20 bases in the middle. From germline, CDR1 is GTSNPN and CDR2 SVGIG (reference sequence). This CDR3 is 14 amino acids long. In DNA form, the CDR3 reads TGTGCCTGGGGATGGCGTAGGGGCCTCGGCGAGCAGTACTTC. It codes for CAWGWRRGLGEQYF.

This chain links TRBV6-1 with TRBJ2-7; 9 bases match TRBD1. Germline CDR1 MNHNS, CDR2 SASEGT. The CDR3 is 15 residues long. V shed 6 bases and J 2 bases; nucleotides not matched to a gene: 8. CDR3: CASSTGTGQTYEQYF. The CDR3 DNA follows: TGTGCCAGCAGCACAGGGACAGGGCAGACCTACGAGCAGTACTTC.

This clone has at least ten counts. The rearrangement uses TRBV2 and TRBJ1-5, with 8 nucleotides matching TRBD1. Germline assignment: CDR1 SNHLY and CDR2 FYNNEI. The V gene end was trimmed by 5 bases and the J gene end by 1 base; junction bases not matched to a gene: 4. This CDR3 contains 15 residues. CDR3 bases: TGTGCCAGCAGTACAGGGGGAGCGAGCAATCAGCCCCAGCATTTT. Translation gives CASSTGGASNQPQHF.

As concerns this clone: This may stem from a read error, because a much larger clone lies one nucleotide away. The same CDR3 is also encoded by other DNA sequences in this sample. The CDR3 reads CSVEDPVLAGPTLPDTQYF. CDR3 DNA: TGCAGCGTTGAAGATCCAGTACTAGCGGGGCCTACCCTCCCAGATACGCAGTATTTT. The chain carries TRBV29-1 and TRBJ2-3; TRBD2 aligns across 10 bases. This CDR3 has 19 residues. Germline-derived CDR1 and CDR2 are SQVTM and ANQGSEA. V lost 0 bases to trimming and J lost 4 bases; unmatched junction nucleotides: 16.

Worth noting for this clone: A much more abundant neighbour one base away suggests this may be a read error. The gene calls are TRBV7-9 and TRBJ2-5, with D unclear. With 7 bases removed from V and 5 bases from J, the gap between germline ends came to 8 bases. Germline V CDR1 and CDR2: SEHNR, FQNEAQ (reference sequence). This CDR3 is built from 11 residues. The CDR3 DNA reads as TGTGCCAGCATCTTTGTGGAGACCCAGTACTTC. Translation gives CASIFVETQYF.

Concerning this clone: This sequence may be a read error, since a much larger clone differs from it by one base. This sample also contains other DNA sequences that code for the same CDR3. The V call is TRBV20-1, the J call TRBJ1-2; perhaps TRBD1 as D (6 bases). The germline CDR1 and CDR2 sequences are DFQATT and SNEGSKA (reference sequence). The CDR3 runs to 15 residues. V was trimmed by 3 bases and J by 3 bases, leaving 17 bases between them. The CDR3 DNA reads as TGCAGTGCTAGTGGCTTTACAGGGTCGGACTATGGCTACACCTTC. Its protein is CSASGFTGSDYGYTF.

The rearrangement uses TRBV5-1 and TRBJ2-7, with TRBD2 matching over 11 bases. Germline V gives CDR1 SGHRS, CDR2 YFSETQ. The CDR3 sequence is 17 residues long. V shed 1 base, J shed 2 bases, and the junction held 8 bases outside the gene matches. CDR3 coding DNA: TGCGCCAGCAGCTTGTTTTCCGGGACTAGCGGCCCCTACGAGCAGTACTTC. Translation gives CASSLFSGTSGPYEQYF.

This clone was observed many times. Other nucleotide sequences from this sample produce the same CDR3. V usage is TRBV5-4 and J usage is TRBJ2-2, with a tentative D call TRBD1 (6 bases). The V gene lost 0 bases and the J gene lost 1 base, with 7 bases spanning the gap. The CDR3 is made up of 15 amino acids. CDR1 SGHNT and CDR2 YYREEE come from the germline V gene (reference sequence). CDR3 amino acids: CASSLDRENTGELFF. The CDR3 DNA follows: TGTGCCAGCAGCTTGGACAGGGAGAACACCGGGGAGCTGTTTTTT.

This clone was detected many times. Other DNA sequences from this sample encode an identical CDR3 as well. The V and J genes are TRBV5-8 and TRBJ1-5; maybe TRBD1 (6 bases). Germline V gene sequence: CDR1 SGHTS, CDR2 YDEGEE. The CDR3 consists of 15 residues. V was clipped by 3 bases and J by 7 bases, with 17 bases between them. The CDR3, as DNA: TGTGCCAGCAGCTACCGACAGGCCGAGGGGCAGCCCCAGCATTTT. This codes for CASSYRQAEGQPQHF.

This clone was counted ten times or more. V gene TRBV6-1 combines with J gene TRBJ1-5; D unclear. Germline V gene lookup returns CDR1 MNHNS and CDR2 SASEGT. Between the trimmed V and J ends, which lost 2 bases and 0 bases, there was a span of 11 bases. This CDR3 region has 16 residues. CDR3 nucleotide sequence: TGTGCCAGCAGTGAAAATATCGAGTATAGCAATCAGCCCCAGCATTTT. As protein: CASSENIEYSNQPQHF.

This clone was seen at least ten times. V is TRBV30 and J is TRBJ2-7; no clear D gene. Trimming cost V 0 bases and J 3 bases, with 6 bases left between them. The CDR3 runs to 12 residues. The germline V gene has CDR1 GTSNPN and CDR2 SVGIG (reference sequence). CDR3 in amino acids: CAWSVQFYEQYF. The CDR3 DNA reads TGTGCCTGGAGTGTACAGTTCTACGAGCAGTACTTC.

This clone was picked up many times. Other DNA sequences from this sample encode an identical CDR3 as well. The genes are TRBV28 and TRBJ2-7; the D gene is possibly TRBD2 (7 bases). The CDR3 runs 16 residues. Germline V gives CDR1 MDHEN, CDR2 SYDVKM. Trimming removed 4 bases at V and 7 bases at J, with 23 bases between. The CDR3 region has the DNA TGTGCCAGCAGTTCGCTGGGGCGGGGGCCCCTGGGTGAGCAGTACTTC. This translates into CASSSLGRGPLGEQYF.

The chain is built from TRBV19 and TRBJ2-7; TRBD1 might be the D (6 bases). The CDR3 totals 16 residues. CDR1 LNHDA and CDR2 SQIVND come from the germline V gene (reference sequence). The V and J ends lost 3 bases and 3 bases respectively, with 18 bases between them. The CDR3 here is CASSIEGDIDHYEQYF. The CDR3 coding sequence is TGTGCCAGTAGTATTGAGGGGGACATAGACCACTACGAGCAGTACTTC.

V and J are TRBV4-1 and TRBJ1-2; possible D gene TRBD1, 6 bases. The CDR3 length is 16 residues. From germline, CDR1 is MGHRA and CDR2 YSYEKL. The V gene lost 5 bases and the J gene lost 2 bases, with 18 bases spanning the gap. CDR3 region: CASSARPGGLNYGYTF. The CDR3 coding sequence is TGCGCCAGCAGCGCGAGACCGGGGGGGCTCAACTATGGCTACACCTTC.

This clone was recorded many times. V usage is TRBV14 and J usage is TRBJ2-1; 7 bases line up with TRBD2. Germline-derived CDR1 and CDR2 are SGHDN and FVKESK. The CDR3 extends over 17 amino acids. V shed 1 base and J 0 bases; nucleotides not matched to a gene: 6. The CDR3 region is CASSQATSRSSYNEQFF. In nucleotides, the CDR3 is TGTGCCAGCAGCCAAGCGACTAGCCGAAGCTCCTACAATGAGCAGTTCTTC.

In its sample, this clone ranks as medium-sized. The rearrangement joins TRBV6-1 to TRBJ1-6; D is uncertain. Deletions cut 6 bases from V and 0 bases from J, with 12 bases between. In germline, CDR1 is MNHNS, CDR2 SASEGT. The CDR3 contains 16 residues. The CDR3 loop reads CASSRTASSYNSPLHF. CDR3 coding DNA: TGTGCCAGCAGCCGAACAGCTAGCTCCTATAATTCACCCCTCCACTTT.

This clone was observed a handful of times. The chain couples TRBV5-1 to TRBJ2-3; possible D gene TRBD2, 6 bases. The germline V and J ends were trimmed by 3 bases and 4 bases, with 18 bases remaining between them. CDR3 length: 16 amino acids. The germline V gene has CDR1 SGHRS and CDR2 YFSETQ. The CDR3 DNA sequence: TGCGCCAGCAGCTCCCCTAGCGTGGGGCCGGCAGATACGCAGTATTTT. Its translation is CASSSPSVGPADTQYF. The entire variable domain, with the rest obtained from reference TRBV5-1 and TRBJ2-3, is as follows: KAGVTQTPRYLIKTRGQQVTLSCSPISGHRSVSWYQQTPGQGLQFLFEYFSETQRNKGNFPGRFSGRQFSNSRSEMNVSTLELGDSALYLCASSSPSVGPADTQYFGPGTRLTVL.

This clone appeared many times. CDR3 residues: CASSYSTTGGPGTSSYEQYF. CDR3 bases: TGTGCCAGCAGTTACTCGACGACGGGAGGGCCTGGCACTAGCTCCTACGAGCAGTACTTC. The chain has TRBV6-2 or TRBV6-3 and TRBJ2-7; 8 bases fit TRBD2. With 0 bases clipped from V and 0 bases from J, the junction kept 16 bases outside the gene matches. The CDR3 has 20 residues. Germline V gene lookup returns CDR1 MNHEY and CDR2 SVGEGT.